The 23 T cell receptor beta chains listed next were all sequenced from one sample in a study of cytomegalovirus exposure and HLA in healthy donors. The study ran its PCR with 60 Vbeta and 13 Jbeta primers. TCRdb keeps only in-frame clones here, not all; method: immunoSEQ multiplex PCR. Of 110,000 to 150,000 clones in the sample, roughly 77% were seen once. The sample consisted of PBMCs. The origin of the receptors is a male donor in good health and CMV-seronegative.

The chain employs TRBV19 and TRBJ2-5; D perhaps matches TRBD2 (6 bases). Trimming stripped 5 bases from V and 1 base from J, with 17 bases between. The germline CDR1 and CDR2 sequences are LNHDA and SQIVND (reference sequence). The CDR3 totals 16 residues. This chain's CDR3 is CASSLLSGTPQETQYF. The CDR3 coding sequence is TGTGCCAGTAGTCTCCTTTCCGGGACTCCCCAAGAGACCCAGTACTTC.

This clone was seen a handful of times. The rearrangement uses TRBV11-3 and TRBJ2-3; 8 positions match TRBD2. The V and J ends lost 3 bases and 1 base, in that order; junction bases with no gene match: 0. In germline, CDR1 is SGHNT, CDR2 YENEEA. CDR3 size: 14 residues. The CDR3 region is CASSFSGGTDTQYF. CDR3 sequence (DNA): TGTGCCAGCAGCTTTAGCGGGGGCACAGATACGCAGTATTTT.

V gene TRBV23-1 combines with J gene TRBJ2-6, with a weak D call TRBD1 (5 bases). TRBV23-1 is given ORF status, its function remaining uncertain. This CDR3 contains 17 residues. Deletions cut 2 bases from V and 4 bases from J, with 15 bases between. The CDR3 coding sequence is TGCGCCAGCAGTCAAAACGAGGCAGGGTGCGGGGCCAACGTCCTGACTTTC. It yields the protein CASSQNEAGCGANVLTF.

This clone was counted a single time. The V and J genes are TRBV4-1 and TRBJ1-2; D is unresolved. The CDR3 sequence is 13 residues long. The germline gives CDR1 MGHRA, CDR2 YSYEKL. Trimming removed 0 bases from V and 5 bases from J, with 7 bases in between. CDR3 protein: CASSQDGKYGYTF. The CDR3 nucleotides read TGCGCCAGCAGCCAAGATGGCAAGTATGGCTACACCTTC.

The chain recombines TRBV5-1 with TRBJ2-4; tentative D call: TRBD1 (6 bases). Germline CDR1 is SGHRS and CDR2 is YFSETQ. This CDR3 spans 16 amino acids. V lost 2 bases, J lost 0 bases, and 12 bases lay in between. The CDR3 DNA is TGCGCCAGCAGCTTCGGACAGTTCCTAGCCAAAAACATTCAGTACTTC. Amino acids: CASSFGQFLAKNIQYF.

On this clone itself: At one end, the junction sequence differs from germline, possibly due to a read error. The rearrangement uses TRBV2 and TRBJ2-7; D remains unclear. The germline CDR1 and CDR2 sequences are SNHLY and FYNNEI. CDR3 size: 13 residues. The CDR3 here is CASCDHRTYEQYF. The CDR3 DNA is TGTGCCAGCTGTGACCATAGAACCTACGAGCAGTACTTC.

V and J are TRBV2 and TRBJ1-5, with 8 bases aligning to TRBD1. The V gene end was trimmed by 6 bases and the J gene end by 0 bases; junction bases not matched to a gene: 7. The CDR3 is made up of 16 amino acids. The germline CDR1 and CDR2 sequences are SNHLY and FYNNEI. CDR3: CASSGDRSYSNQPQHF. The CDR3 nucleotides are TGTGCCAGCAGCGGGGACAGGAGTTATAGCAATCAGCCCCAGCATTTT. The whole variable domain, filled in from reference TRBV2 and TRBJ1-5, reads EPEVTQTPSHQVTQMGQEVILRCVPISNHLYFYWYRQILGQKVEFLVSFYNNEISEKSEIFDDQFSVERPDGSNFTLKIRSTKLEDSAMYFCASSGDRSYSNQPQHFGDGTRLSIL.

The chain carries TRBV6-5 and TRBJ2-1; weak D call: TRBD2 (6 bases). V lost 2 bases to trimming and J lost 1 base, with 9 bases between them. This CDR3 is 15 amino acids long. The germline gives CDR1 MNHEY, CDR2 SVGAGI. CDR3 sequence reads: CASSYGTESYNEQFF. Written as DNA, the CDR3 is TGTGCCAGCAGTTACGGGACTGAATCCTACAATGAGCAGTTCTTC.

The J gene is TRBJ2-7, the V gene TRBV5-8, with TRBD1 matching over 8 bases. Germline CDR1 is SGHTS and CDR2 is YDEGEE. Unmatched junction bases numbered 8, after V lost 0 bases and J lost 9 bases. The CDR3 is made up of 14 amino acids. The CDR3 DNA is TGTGCCAGCAGCTTGGGGGACAGGATGCCCGGGCAGTACTTC. Its protein is CASSLGDRMPGQYF.

This chain uses TRBV5-1 with TRBJ2-7; TRBD2 matches 7 bases. CDR1 and CDR2 (germline): SGHRS, YFSETQ. This CDR3 is built from 15 residues. Trimming removed 0 bases from V and 2 bases from J; junction bases left unmatched: 5. This CDR3 reads CASSLAAGRAYEQYF. The CDR3 DNA follows: TGCGCCAGCAGCTTGGCGGCAGGGAGGGCCTACGAGCAGTACTTC.

This chain links TRBV19 with TRBJ1-5, with 7 bases identical to TRBD1. CDR1 is LNHDA, CDR2 SQIVND, per germline (reference sequence). This CDR3 comprises 16 residues. V lost 2 bases to trimming and J lost 4 bases; unmatched junction nucleotides: 8. The chain's CDR3 is CASSIRPQGVNQPQHF. CDR3 nucleotide sequence: TGTGCCAGTAGTATACGTCCCCAGGGGGTGAATCAGCCCCAGCATTTT.

The chain links TRBV7-2 to TRBJ2-2; TRBD1 aligns across 9 bases. The CDR3 is 15 amino acids. V lost 6 bases, J lost 5 bases, and 7 bases stayed unmatched. Per germline, CDR1 SGHTA and CDR2 FQGNSA. CDR3 in amino acids: CASRPGTGRTGELFF. Here the CDR3 DNA reads TGTGCCAGCAGACCCGGGACAGGGAGGACCGGGGAGCTGTTTTTT.

This clone occurred once. The V call is TRBV10-2, the J call TRBJ2-5; tentative D call: TRBD2 (7 bases). V lost 1 base and J lost 2, with 20 bases in between. The germline gives CDR1 WSHSY, CDR2 SAAADI. This CDR3 comprises 18 residues. The CDR3 sequence: CASSEWEGGGPLQETQYF. CDR3 nucleotide sequence: TGCGCCAGCAGTGAGTGGGAGGGTGGGGGGCCCCTGCAAGAGACCCAGTACTTC.

This sequence joins TRBV4-1 and TRBJ1-1; D is perhaps TRBD1 (6 bases). Germline CDR1 and CDR2: MGHRA and YSYEKL. Trimming took off 4 bases at V and 0 bases at J, with 15 bases between the two ends. CDR3 length equals 16 residues. For the CDR3, the DNA is TGCGCCAGCAGCCTATCGGTCGGACAGTTGAACACTGAAGCTTTCTTT. Translation gives CASSLSVGQLNTEAFF.

This rearrangement joins TRBV5-4 to TRBJ1-2, with TRBD1 matching over 10 bases. J gave up 5 bases and V 0 bases, and 7 bases lay outside the gene matches. Per the germline V gene, CDR1 is SGHNT and CDR2 is YYREEE (reference sequence). This CDR3 region has 16 residues. CDR3 sequence (DNA): TGTGCCAGCAGCTTGGGACAGGGGGCTGCTGGATATGGCTACACCTTC. Translated, it gives CASSLGQGAAGYGYTF.

The V and J genes are TRBV13 and TRBJ2-2; possible D gene TRBD2, 5 bases. Trimming left V 4 bases short and J 0 bases short, with 12 bases between. This CDR3 spans 16 amino acids. Germline assignment: CDR1 PRHDT and CDR2 FYEKMQ (reference sequence). In DNA, the CDR3 is TGTGCCAGCAGCTCCCGGGAACTATCGAACACCGGGGAGCTGTTTTTT. It encodes CASSSRELSNTGELFF.

The rearrangement joins TRBV7-3 to TRBJ1-3; no clear D gene. The ends were cut back, 3 bases at V and 2 bases at J, with 5 bases in the middle. The V gene's germline CDR1 is SGHTA and CDR2 FQGTGA. The CDR3 is 13 residues long. This CDR3 reads CASSFHAGNTIYF. The CDR3 DNA follows: TGTGCCAGCAGCTTTCATGCTGGAAACACCATATATTTT. Complete variable domain (other parts from reference TRBV7-3 and TRBJ1-3): GAGVSQTPSNKVTEKGKYVELRCDPISGHTALYWYRQSLGQGPEFLIYFQGTGAADDSGLPNDRFFAVRPEGSVSTLKIQRTERGDSAVYLCASSFHAGNTIYFGEGSWLTVV.

The genes are TRBV18 and TRBJ2-3; 13 nucleotides agree with TRBD2. CDR1 and CDR2 from the germline V gene are KGHSH and LQKENI. The V gene end was trimmed by 4 bases and the J gene end by 4 bases; junction bases not matched to a gene: 8. CDR3 length equals 17 residues. The CDR3 nucleotides read TGTGCCAGCTCACGAGGGACTAGCGGGAAAGGCCCAGATACGCAGTATTTT. The encoded protein is CASSRGTSGKGPDTQYF.

The chain recombines TRBV10-2 with TRBJ1-2, with D uncertain. The CDR3 sequence is 13 residues long. V lost 4 bases to trimming and J lost 4 bases, with 10 bases between them. Germline loops: CDR1 WSHSY, CDR2 SAAADI. This CDR3 is CASSGPATYGYTF. CDR3 sequence (DNA): TGCGCCAGCAGTGGGCCAGCGACCTATGGCTACACCTTC.

The V gene is TRBV5-6, the J gene TRBJ2-1; 10 positions match TRBD1. The CDR3 has 16 residues. V shed 0 bases, J shed 6 bases, and the junction held 6 bases outside the gene matches. Per the germline V gene, CDR1 is SGHDT and CDR2 is YYEEEE. CDR3 sequence reads: CASSLDWTGGPNEQFF. CDR3 nucleotide sequence: TGTGCCAGCAGCTTGGATTGGACAGGGGGTCCCAATGAGCAGTTCTTC.

The chain couples TRBV7-3 to TRBJ2-1, with TRBD2 matching 8 bases. V lost 3 bases and J lost 0; bases outside the gene matches: 4. This CDR3 has 16 residues. Germline V gene sequence: CDR1 SGHTA, CDR2 FQGTGA. The DNA for the CDR3 is TGTGCCAGCAGCTTCTTAGCGGGGACCTCCTACAATGAGCAGTTCTTC. Amino acid sequence: CASSFLAGTSYNEQFF.

This clone was observed a single time. The chain carries TRBV6-5 and TRBJ2-7, with D perhaps matching TRBD1 (6 bases). V was trimmed by 8 bases and J by 2 bases, leaving 7 bases between them. This CDR3 is 11 amino acids long. Looked up from germline, CDR1 is MNHEY and CDR2 is SVGAGI. The CDR3 protein is CASSGAYEQYF. The CDR3 DNA reads TGTGCCAGCTCAGGGGCCTACGAGCAGTACTTC.

The V call is TRBV5-6, the J call TRBJ1-3; 8 bases are a match to TRBD1. Germline trimming cut 2 bases from V and 5 bases from J; bases unmatched to any gene: 3. Germline CDR1 reads SGHDT; CDR2 reads YYEEEE. CDR3 length equals 14 residues. The DNA for the CDR3 is TGTGCCAGCAGCTTCCAGGGGGCGAGAAACACCATATATTTT. Translating it yields CASSFQGARNTIYF.